Reported below is one T cell receptor (beta chain). These data come from a study of immune evolution from preneoplasia to lung adenocarcinoma. TCRdb's table, derived via immunoSEQ multiplex PCR, lists solely in-frame clones and lacks some. This table holds roughly 6,600 clones, approximately 80% found once. V gave up 7 bases and J gave up 5 bases; unmatched junction bases: 8. CDR3 length: 14 residues. CDR1 and CDR2 from the germline V gene are LNHDA and SQIVND (reference sequence). Sequencing used FFPE lung adenocarcinoma in situ tissue. The gene calls are TRBV19 and TRBJ1-5; 7 positions match TRBD1. The sequence came from a person aged 55-80 years with lung adenocarcinoma. CDR3 coding DNA: TGTGCCAGTATGAGGACAGGCCCCCATCAGCCCCAGCATTTT. Protein: CASMRTGPHQPQHF.